This TCR beta chain was documented in a study of a mutant IDH1 vaccine in newly diagnosed glioma. Across the study: Vaccinations were initiated 4-6 weeks following radiotherapy alone, or were given together with temozolomide cycles.

As to time point: week 47, end of study. Vaccine doses each comprised 300 ug of mutant IDH1 20-mer peptide, with topical imiquimod. Comment on this clone: The target antigen is unknown.

The CDR3 is 14 residues long. The germline CDR1 and CDR2 sequences are SGDLS and YYNGEE. Deletions cut 4 bases from V and 7 bases from J, with 18 bases between. Libraries were prepared by immunoSEQ multiplex PCR; TCRdb keeps only in-frame clonotypes and omits some of them. The table includes tens of thousands of clones, about 61% detected once. The material was peripheral blood mononuclear cells (PBMCs), obtained from a glioma patient whose treatment included an IDH1 peptide vaccine. This sequence was found in a man aged 35 to 55 with glioma. Some clones in this sample may be carry-over from other donors' samples. This sequence joins TRBV9 and TRBJ2-7; tentatively, D is TRBD1 or TRBD2 (5 bases each). The CDR3 reads CASSTYGTAKEQYF. CDR3 nucleotide sequence: TGTGCCAGCAGCACCTATGGGACGGCTAAGGAGCAGTACTTC.